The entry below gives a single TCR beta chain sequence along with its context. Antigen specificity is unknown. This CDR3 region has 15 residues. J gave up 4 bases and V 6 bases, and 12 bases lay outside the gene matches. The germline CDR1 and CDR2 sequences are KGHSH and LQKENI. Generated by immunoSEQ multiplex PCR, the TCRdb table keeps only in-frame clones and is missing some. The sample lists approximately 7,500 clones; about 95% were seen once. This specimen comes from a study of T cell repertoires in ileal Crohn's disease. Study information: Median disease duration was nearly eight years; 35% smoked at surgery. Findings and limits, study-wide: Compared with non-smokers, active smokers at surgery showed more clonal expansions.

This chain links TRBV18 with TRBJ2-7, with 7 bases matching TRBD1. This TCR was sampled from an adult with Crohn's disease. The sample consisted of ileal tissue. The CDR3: CASSPLGGQSYEQYF. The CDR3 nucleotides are TGTGCCAGCTCGCCCTTAGGGGGACAGTCTTACGAGCAGTACTTC.